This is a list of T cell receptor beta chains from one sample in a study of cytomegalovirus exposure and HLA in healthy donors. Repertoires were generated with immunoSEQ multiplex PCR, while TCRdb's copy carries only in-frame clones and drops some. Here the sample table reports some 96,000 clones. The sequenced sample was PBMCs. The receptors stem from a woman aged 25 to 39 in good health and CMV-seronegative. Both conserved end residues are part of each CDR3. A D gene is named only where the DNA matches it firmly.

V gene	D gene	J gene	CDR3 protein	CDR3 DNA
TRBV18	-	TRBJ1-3	CASSPFDTEAGNTIYF	TGTGCCAGCTCACCTTTCGACACGGAGGCTGGAAACACCATATATTTT
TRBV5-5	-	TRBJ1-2	CASSLEGDYGYTF	TGTGCCAGCAGCTTGGAGGGAGACTATGGCTACACCTTC
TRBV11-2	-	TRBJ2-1	CASSLQGGSYNEQFF	TGTGCCAGCAGCTTACAGGGGGGCTCCTACAATGAGCAGTTCTTC
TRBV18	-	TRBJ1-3	CASSPPSSIGNTIYF	TGTGCCAGCTCACCTCCGAGCTCTATCGGAAACACCATATATTTT
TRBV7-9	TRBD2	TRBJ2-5	CASSLASGVYF	TGTGCCAGCAGCTTAGCTAGCGGGGTTTACTTC
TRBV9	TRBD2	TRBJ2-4	CASSVSGRAAKNIQYF	TGTGCCAGCAGCGTAAGCGGGAGGGCGGCCAAAAACATTCAGTACTTC
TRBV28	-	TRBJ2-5	CASSPGGLQETQYF	TGTGCCAGCAGCCCGGGGGGCCTCCAAGAGACCCAGTACTTC
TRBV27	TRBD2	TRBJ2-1	CASSLLWSGRQDEQFF	TGTGCCAGCAGTTTACTATGGAGCGGGAGGCAGGATGAGCAGTTCTTC
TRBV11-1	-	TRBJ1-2	CASSLGSVNYGYTF	TGTGCCAGCAGCTTAGGCTCGGTTAACTATGGCTACACCTTC
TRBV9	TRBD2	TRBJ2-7	CASSVGRLAASYEQYF	TGTGCCAGCAGCGTAGGTCGCCTAGCGGCCTCCTACGAGCAGTACTTC
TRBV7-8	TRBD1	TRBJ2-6	CATDRGNSGANVLTF	TGTGCCACCGACAGGGGGAACTCTGGGGCCAACGTCCTGACTTTC
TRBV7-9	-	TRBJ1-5	CASRSFNQPQHF	TGTGCCAGCAGGTCCTTCAATCAGCCCCAGCATTTT
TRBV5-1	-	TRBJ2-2	CASSKEGLGTGELFF	TGCGCCAGCAGCAAGGAGGGCCTCGGCACCGGGGAGCTGTTTTTT
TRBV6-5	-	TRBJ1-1	CASSSQGLANTEAFF	TGTGCCAGCAGTTCCCAGGGCTTGGCGAACACTGAAGCTTTCTTT
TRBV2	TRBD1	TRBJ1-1	CASSDYRGQNTEAFF	TGTGCCAGCAGTGACTACAGGGGGCAGAACACTGAAGCTTTCTTT
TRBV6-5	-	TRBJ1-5	CASSPGSYRGQPQHF	TGTGCCAGCAGCCCCGGGTCATACCGCGGCCAGCCCCAGCATTTT
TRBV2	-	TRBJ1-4	CASRLTGGGEKLFF	TGTGCCAGCAGGTTGACAGGAGGCGGGGAAAAACTGTTTTTT
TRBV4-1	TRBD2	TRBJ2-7	CASSQVRRETYEQYF	TGCGCCAGCAGCCAAGTGAGGCGGGAGACCTACGAGCAGTACTTC
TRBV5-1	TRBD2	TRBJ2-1	CASSLVPEAGDEQFF	TGCGCCAGCAGCTTGGTTCCTGAAGCGGGAGATGAGCAGTTCTTC
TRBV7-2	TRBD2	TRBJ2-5	CASSELAGGPPRETQYF	TGTGCCAGCAGCGAGTTAGCGGGGGGGCCTCCGCGAGAGACCCAGTACTTC
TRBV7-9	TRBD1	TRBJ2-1	CASSPAGQGYNEQFF	TGTGCCAGCAGCCCTGCTGGACAGGGCTACAATGAGCAGTTCTTC
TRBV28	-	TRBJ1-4	CASSFKGGWANEKLFF	TGTGCCAGCAGTTTTAAAGGGGGATGGGCTAATGAAAAACTGTTTTTT
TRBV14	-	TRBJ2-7	CASSQGQDSSYEQYF	TGTGCCAGCAGTCAAGGGCAGGACAGCTCCTACGAGCAGTACTTC
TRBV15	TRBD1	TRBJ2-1	CATSTGDGGNEQFF	TGTGCCACCAGTACAGGGGATGGAGGCAATGAGCAGTTCTTC
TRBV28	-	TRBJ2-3	CASSLATTTDTQYF	TGTGCCAGCAGTTTAGCGACTACCACAGATACGCAGTATTTT
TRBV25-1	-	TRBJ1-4	CASSEYGGEKLFF	TGTGCCAGCAGTGAATACGGGGGTGAAAAACTGTTTTTT
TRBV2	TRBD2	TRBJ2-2	CASRARTSGDTGELFF	TGTGCCAGCAGGGCCCGGACTAGCGGGGACACCGGGGAGCTGTTTTTT
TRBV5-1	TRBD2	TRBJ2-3	CASSLEASGGGTQYF	TGCGCCAGCAGCTTGGAGGCTAGCGGGGGAGGTACGCAGTATTTT
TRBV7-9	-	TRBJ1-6	CASSLNDRAGPPLHF	TGTGCCAGCAGCTTAAACGACAGAGCTGGGCCACCCCTCCACTTT
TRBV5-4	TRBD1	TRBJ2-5	CASIPPGDRGRDETQYF	TGTGCCAGCATCCCGCCGGGGGACAGGGGGCGCGACGAGACCCAGTACTTC
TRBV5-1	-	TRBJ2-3	CASSLQRGTDTQYF	TGCGCCAGCAGCCTCCAGCGGGGCACAGATACGCAGTATTTT
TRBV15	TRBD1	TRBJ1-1	CATSPGQKNTEAFF	TGTGCCACCAGCCCGGGACAGAAGAACACTGAAGCTTTCTTT
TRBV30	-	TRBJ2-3	CAWSVHRGYTDTQYF	TGTGCCTGGAGTGTACATCGGGGGTACACAGATACGCAGTATTTT
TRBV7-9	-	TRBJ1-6	CASSLGGGTLNSPLHF	TGTGCCAGCAGCTTAGGGGGGGGAACTCTTAATTCACCCCTCCACTTT
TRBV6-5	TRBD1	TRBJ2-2	CAIRRGQGDTGELFF	TGTGCCATCCGTAGAGGCCAGGGGGACACCGGGGAGCTGTTTTTT
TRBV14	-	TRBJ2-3	CASSQGLAFRTQYF	TGTGCCAGCAGCCAAGGCCTAGCTTTCCGTACGCAGTATTTT
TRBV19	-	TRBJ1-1	CASSETTDYEAFF	TGTGCCAGTAGTGAAACAACGGACTATGAAGCTTTCTTT
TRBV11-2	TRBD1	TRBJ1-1	CASRGQVMNTEAFF	TGTGCCAGCAGGGGACAGGTGATGAACACTGAAGCTTTCTTT
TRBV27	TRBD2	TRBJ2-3	CASSLVAGLQYF	TGTGCCAGCAGTTTAGTAGCGGGGTTGCAGTATTTT
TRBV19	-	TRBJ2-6	CASRVAGANVLTF	TGTGCCAGCAGGGTCGCCGGGGCCAACGTCCTGACTTTC
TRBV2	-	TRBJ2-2	CASSAQVNTGELFF	TGTGCCAGCAGTGCGCAGGTGAACACCGGGGAGCTGTTTTTT
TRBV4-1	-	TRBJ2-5	CASSQDWGSWQETQYF	TGCGCCAGCAGCCAAGATTGGGGCAGTTGGCAAGAGACCCAGTACTTC
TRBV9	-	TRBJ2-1	CASSVGGHYNEQFF	TGTGCCAGCAGCGTAGGAGGTCACTACAATGAGCAGTTCTTC
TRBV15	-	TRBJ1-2	CATSRDLTEVSYGYTF	TGTGCCACCAGCAGAGATCTAACAGAAGTTAGCTATGGCTACACCTTC
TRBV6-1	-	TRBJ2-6	CASSEGKGGNSGANVLTF	TGTGCCAGCAGTGAAGGAAAAGGGGGAAATTCTGGGGCCAACGTCCTGACTTTC
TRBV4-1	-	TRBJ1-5	CASSQSDSYSNQPQHF	TGCGCCAGCAGCCAGTCAGACAGCTATAGCAATCAGCCCCAGCATTTT
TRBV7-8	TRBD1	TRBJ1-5	CASSTIMRTGFSEPQHF	TGTGCCAGCAGCACAATTATGCGGACAGGGTTTTCGGAGCCCCAGCATTTT